This T cell receptor (beta chain) stems from a study of blood T cells in healthy people across ages. This clonotype appeared many times. Combining a sample-barcoded 5' primer with a J-beta primer mix, a second PCR ran for about 6 to 12 cycles. Each cDNA molecule was tagged by a template-switch adaptor that had 12 random nucleotides. TCRdb reprocessed the 5' RACE reads via MiXCR and lists one record per CDR3 protein. Here the sample spans 800,000 to 950,000 distinct CDR3 sequences, around 29% being singletons. Losses at the gene ends were 1 base for V and 9 bases for J; bases not matched to a gene: 8. The CDR3 loop spans 16 amino acids. Per the germline V gene, CDR1 is DFQATT and CDR2 is SNEGSKA (reference sequence). The sample also formed part of further work on T cells of mothers and their children.

The clonotype was recovered from a woman between 35 and 50 years old in good health. Input material: blood. J is TRBJ2-1 and V is TRBV20-1; 14 bases fit TRBD2. CDR3: CSARGLGLAGGSEQFF. The CDR3 DNA follows: TGCAGTGCTAGAGGTTTAGGACTAGCGGGGGGAAGTGAGCAGTTCTTC.